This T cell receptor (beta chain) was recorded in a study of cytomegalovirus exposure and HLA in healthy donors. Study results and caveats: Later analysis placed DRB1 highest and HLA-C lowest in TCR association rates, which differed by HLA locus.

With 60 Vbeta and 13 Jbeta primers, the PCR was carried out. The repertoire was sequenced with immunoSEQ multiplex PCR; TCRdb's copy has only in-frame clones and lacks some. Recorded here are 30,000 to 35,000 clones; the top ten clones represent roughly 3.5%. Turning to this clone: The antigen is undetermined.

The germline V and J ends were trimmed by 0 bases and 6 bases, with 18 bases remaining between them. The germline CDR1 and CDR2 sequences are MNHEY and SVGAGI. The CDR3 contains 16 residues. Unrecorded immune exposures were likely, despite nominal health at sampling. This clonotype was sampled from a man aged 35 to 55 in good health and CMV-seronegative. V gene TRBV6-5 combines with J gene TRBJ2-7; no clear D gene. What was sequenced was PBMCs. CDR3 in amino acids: CASSYSNPSLLVEQYF. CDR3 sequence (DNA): TGTGCCAGCAGTTACTCGAATCCCAGTCTCCTAGTCGAGCAGTACTTC.